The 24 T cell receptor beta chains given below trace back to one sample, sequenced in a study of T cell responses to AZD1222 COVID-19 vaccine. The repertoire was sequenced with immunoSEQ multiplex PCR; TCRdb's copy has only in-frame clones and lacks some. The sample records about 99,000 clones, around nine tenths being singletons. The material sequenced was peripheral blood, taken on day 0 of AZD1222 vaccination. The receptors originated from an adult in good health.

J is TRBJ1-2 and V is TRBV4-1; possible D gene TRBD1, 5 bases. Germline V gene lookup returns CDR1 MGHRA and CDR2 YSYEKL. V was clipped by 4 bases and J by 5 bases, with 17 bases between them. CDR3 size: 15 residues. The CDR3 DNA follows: TGCGCCAGCAGCCCGGGGCCCTCCGAGGGGTATGGCTACACCTTC. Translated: CASSPGPSEGYGYTF.

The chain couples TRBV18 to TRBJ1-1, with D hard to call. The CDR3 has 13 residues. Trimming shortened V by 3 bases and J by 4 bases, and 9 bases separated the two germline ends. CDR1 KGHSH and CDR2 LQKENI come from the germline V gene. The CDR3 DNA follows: TGTGCCAGCTCACCTCTTGTGGGCACTGAAGCTTTCTTT. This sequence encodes CASSPLVGTEAFF.

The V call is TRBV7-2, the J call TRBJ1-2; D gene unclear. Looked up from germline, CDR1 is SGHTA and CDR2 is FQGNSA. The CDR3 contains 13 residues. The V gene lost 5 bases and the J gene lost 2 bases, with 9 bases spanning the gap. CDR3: CASSETVNYGYTF. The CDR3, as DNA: TGTGCCAGCAGCGAGACGGTGAACTATGGCTACACCTTC.

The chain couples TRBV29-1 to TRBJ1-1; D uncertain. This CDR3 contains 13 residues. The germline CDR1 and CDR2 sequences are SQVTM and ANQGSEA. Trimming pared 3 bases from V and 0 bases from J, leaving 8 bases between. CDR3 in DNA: TGCAGCGTTGAGGTCGGGATGAACACTGAAGCTTTCTTT. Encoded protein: CSVEVGMNTEAFF.

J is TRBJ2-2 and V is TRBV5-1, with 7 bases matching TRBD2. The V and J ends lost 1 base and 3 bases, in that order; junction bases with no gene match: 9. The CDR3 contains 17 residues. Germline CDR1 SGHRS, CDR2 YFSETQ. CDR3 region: CASSLSGDYFYTGELFF. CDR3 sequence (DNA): TGCGCCAGCAGCTTGTCGGGGGACTACTTTTACACCGGGGAGCTGTTTTTT.

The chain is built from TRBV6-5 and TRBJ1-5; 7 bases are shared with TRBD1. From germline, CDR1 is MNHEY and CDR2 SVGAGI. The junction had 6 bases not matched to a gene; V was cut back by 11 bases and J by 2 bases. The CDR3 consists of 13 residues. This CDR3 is CAGQTGGNQPQHF. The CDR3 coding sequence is TGTGCCGGACAAACAGGGGGCAATCAGCCCCAGCATTTT.

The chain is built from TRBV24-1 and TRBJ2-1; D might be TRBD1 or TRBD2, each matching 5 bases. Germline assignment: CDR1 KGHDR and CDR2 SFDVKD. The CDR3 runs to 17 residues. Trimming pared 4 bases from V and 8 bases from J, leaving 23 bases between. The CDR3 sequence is CATSDPRPGPSGDEQFF. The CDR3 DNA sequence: TGTGCCACCAGTGACCCTCGGCCGGGGCCCTCTGGAGATGAGCAGTTCTTC.

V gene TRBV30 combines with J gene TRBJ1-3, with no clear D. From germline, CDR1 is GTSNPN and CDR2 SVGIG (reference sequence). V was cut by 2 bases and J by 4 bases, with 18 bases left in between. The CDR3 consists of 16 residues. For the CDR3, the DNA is TGTGCCTGGAGTAAATCCCATAAGACACCGGGAAACACCATATATTTT. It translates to CAWSKSHKTPGNTIYF.

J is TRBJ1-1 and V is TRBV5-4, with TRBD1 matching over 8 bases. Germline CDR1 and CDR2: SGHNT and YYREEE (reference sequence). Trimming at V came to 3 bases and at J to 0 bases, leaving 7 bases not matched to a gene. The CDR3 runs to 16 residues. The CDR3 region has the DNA TGTGCCAGCAGCTCCGGACAGGGAGCCTTGAACACTGAAGCTTTCTTT. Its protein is CASSSGQGALNTEAFF.

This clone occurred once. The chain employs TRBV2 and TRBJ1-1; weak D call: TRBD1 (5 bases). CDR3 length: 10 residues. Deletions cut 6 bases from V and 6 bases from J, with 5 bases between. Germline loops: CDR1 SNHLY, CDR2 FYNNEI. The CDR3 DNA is TGTGCCAGCAGGGGGGCTGAAGCTTTCTTT. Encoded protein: CASRGAEAFF.

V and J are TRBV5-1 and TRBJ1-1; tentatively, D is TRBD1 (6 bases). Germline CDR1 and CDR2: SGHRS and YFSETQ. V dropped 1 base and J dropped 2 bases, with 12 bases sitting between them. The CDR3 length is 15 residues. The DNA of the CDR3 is TGCGCCAGCAGCTTGAGCGGGGGCCTAAACACTGAAGCTTTCTTT. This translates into CASSLSGGLNTEAFF. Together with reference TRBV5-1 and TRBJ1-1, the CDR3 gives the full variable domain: KAGVTQTPRYLIKTRGQQVTLSCSPISGHRSVSWYQQTPGQGLQFLFEYFSETQRNKGNFPGRFSGRQFSNSRSEMNVSTLELGDSALYLCASSLSGGLNTEAFFGQGTRLTVV.

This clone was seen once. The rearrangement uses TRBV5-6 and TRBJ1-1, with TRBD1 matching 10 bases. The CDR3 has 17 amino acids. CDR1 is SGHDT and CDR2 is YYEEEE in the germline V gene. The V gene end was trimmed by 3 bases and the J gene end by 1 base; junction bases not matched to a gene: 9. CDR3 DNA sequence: TGTGCCAGCAGCTCCGCTCTGACAGGGGGCCCGAACACTGAAGCTTTCTTT. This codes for CASSSALTGGPNTEAFF.

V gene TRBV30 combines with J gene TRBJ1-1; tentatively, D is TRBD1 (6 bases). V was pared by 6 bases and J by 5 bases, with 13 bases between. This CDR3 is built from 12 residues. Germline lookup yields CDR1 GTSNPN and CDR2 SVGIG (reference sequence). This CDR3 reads CACSRGGTEAFF. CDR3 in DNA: TGTGCCTGTTCGCGAGGGGGTACTGAAGCTTTCTTT.

This CDR3 reads CASSLPAGTLSYEQYF. The DNA of the CDR3 is TGTGCCAGCAGCCTTCCCGCCGGAACCCTCTCCTACGAGCAGTACTTC. The V call is TRBV7-8, the J call TRBJ2-7; D unresolved. Per the germline V gene, CDR1 is SGHVS and CDR2 is FQNEAQ. The CDR3 consists of 16 residues. V lost 5 bases and J 0 bases, leaving 17 bases between the germline ends. The full variable domain, with the rest looked up from reference TRBV7-8 and TRBJ2-7, is GAGVSQSPRYKVAKRGQDVALRCDPISGHVSLFWYQQALGQGPEFLTYFQNEAQLDKSGLPSDRFFAERPEGSVSTLKIQRTQQEDSAVYLCASSLPAGTLSYEQYFGPGTRLTVT.

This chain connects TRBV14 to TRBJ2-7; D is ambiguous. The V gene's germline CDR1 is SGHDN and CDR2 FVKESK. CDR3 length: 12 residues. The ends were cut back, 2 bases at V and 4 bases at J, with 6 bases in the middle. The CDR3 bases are TGTGCCAGCAGCCAACTAGGATACGAGCAGTACTTC. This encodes CASSQLGYEQYF.

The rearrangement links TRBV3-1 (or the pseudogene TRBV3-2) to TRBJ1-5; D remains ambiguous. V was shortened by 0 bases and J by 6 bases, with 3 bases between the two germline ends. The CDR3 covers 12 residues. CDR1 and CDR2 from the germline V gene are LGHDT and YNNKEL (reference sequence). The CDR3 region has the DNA TGTGCCAGCAGCCAAGATAGTCAGCCCCAGCATTTT. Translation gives CASSQDSQPQHF.

This CDR3 is CASSRRDRVGLNEQFF. CDR3 bases: TGTGCCAGCAGCAGAAGGGACAGGGTTGGGTTAAATGAGCAGTTCTTC. This chain links TRBV7-9 with TRBJ2-1; TRBD1 matches 9 bases. The germline gives CDR1 SEHNR, CDR2 FQNEAQ (reference sequence). V trimming: 5 bases; J trimming: 7 bases; junction bases outside the gene matches: 12. The CDR3 is 16 amino acids.

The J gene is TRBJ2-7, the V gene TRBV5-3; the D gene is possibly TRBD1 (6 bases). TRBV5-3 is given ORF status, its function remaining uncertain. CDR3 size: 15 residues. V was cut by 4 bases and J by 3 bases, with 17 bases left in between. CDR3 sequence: CARSERDKRSYEQYF. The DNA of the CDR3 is TGTGCCAGAAGCGAGAGGGACAAAAGAAGCTACGAGCAGTACTTC.

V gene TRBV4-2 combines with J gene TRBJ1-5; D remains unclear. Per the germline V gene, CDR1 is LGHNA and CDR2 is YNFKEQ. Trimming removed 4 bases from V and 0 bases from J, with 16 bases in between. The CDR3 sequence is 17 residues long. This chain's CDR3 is CASSPESVSYSNQPQHF. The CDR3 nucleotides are TGTGCCAGCAGCCCGGAAAGTGTCTCTTATAGCAATCAGCCCCAGCATTTT.

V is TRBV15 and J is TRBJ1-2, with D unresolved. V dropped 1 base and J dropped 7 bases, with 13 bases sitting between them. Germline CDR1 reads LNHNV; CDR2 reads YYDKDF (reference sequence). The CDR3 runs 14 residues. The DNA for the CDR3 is TGTGCCACCAGCAGAGGAGGCGGCAGTTTTGGCTACACCTTC. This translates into CATSRGGGSFGYTF.

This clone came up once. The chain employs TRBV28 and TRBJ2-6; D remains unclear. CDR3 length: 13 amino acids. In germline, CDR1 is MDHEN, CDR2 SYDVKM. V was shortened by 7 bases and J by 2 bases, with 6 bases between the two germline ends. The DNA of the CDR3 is TGTGCCAGCATGGAGACTGGGGCCAACGTCCTGACTTTC. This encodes CASMETGANVLTF.

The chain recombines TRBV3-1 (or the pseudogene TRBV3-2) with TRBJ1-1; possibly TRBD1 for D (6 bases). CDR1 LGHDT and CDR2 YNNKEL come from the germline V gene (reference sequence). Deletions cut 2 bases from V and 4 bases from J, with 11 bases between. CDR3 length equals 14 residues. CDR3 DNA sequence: TGTGCCAGCAGCCAATCAAACAGGGTCACTGAAGCTTTCTTT. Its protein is CASSQSNRVTEAFF.

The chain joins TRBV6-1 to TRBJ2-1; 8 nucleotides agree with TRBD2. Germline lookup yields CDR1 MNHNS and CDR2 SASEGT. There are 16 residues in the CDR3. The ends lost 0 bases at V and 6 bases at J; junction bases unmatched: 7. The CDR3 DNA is TGTGCCAGCAGTGAAGCCGGAGGAGCGGGGGCCAATGAGCAGTTCTTC. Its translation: CASSEAGGAGANEQFF.

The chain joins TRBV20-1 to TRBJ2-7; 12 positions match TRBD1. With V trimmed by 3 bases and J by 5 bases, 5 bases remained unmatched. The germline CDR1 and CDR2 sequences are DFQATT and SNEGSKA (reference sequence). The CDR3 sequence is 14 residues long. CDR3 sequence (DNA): TGCAGTGCTAGTTGGGGACAGGGGGCGAACGAGCAGTACTTC. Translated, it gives CSASWGQGANEQYF.